Below, 24 T cell receptor beta chains from the same sample are listed, as sequenced in a study of blood T cell repertoires in COVID-19. Sequencing used immunoSEQ multiplex PCR; TCRdb keeps in-frame clones, though not all of them. The sample yields a few hundred thousand clones, about four fifths seen once. The sample taken for sequencing was peripheral blood. Receptor source: a woman between 50 and 59 years old with acute or convalescent COVID-19.

The chain joins TRBV5-1 to TRBJ2-1, with D possibly being TRBD1 (6 bases). The CDR3 has 14 amino acids. Germline V lookup: CDR1 SGHRS, CDR2 YFSETQ. Trimming pared 5 bases from V and 1 base from J, leaving 10 bases between. This CDR3 is CASRKDRSYNEQFF. In nucleotides, the CDR3 is TGCGCCAGCAGAAAAGACAGGTCCTACAATGAGCAGTTCTTC.

The chain employs TRBV18 and TRBJ2-2; a possible D gene is TRBD1 (5 bases). CDR3 length equals 15 residues. From germline, CDR1 is KGHSH and CDR2 LQKENI. V was clipped by 4 bases and J by 7 bases, with 16 bases between them. The CDR3 DNA is TGTGCCAGCTCACACAAAGACGCAGGGATCGGGGAGCTGTTTTTT. As protein: CASSHKDAGIGELFF.

This chain connects TRBV6-5 to TRBJ2-7, with 8 bases aligning to TRBD1. J gave up 6 bases and V 6 bases, and 7 bases lay outside the gene matches. The V gene's germline CDR1 is MNHEY and CDR2 SVGAGI. The CDR3 is 13 residues long. In DNA form, the CDR3 reads TGTGCCAGCAGCCTTGGACAGGGATTCGAGCAGTACGTC. This sequence encodes CASSLGQGFEQYV.

The chain joins TRBV7-9 to TRBJ2-1, with TRBD2 identical over 7 bases. Germline loops: CDR1 SEHNR, CDR2 FQNEAQ (reference sequence). The CDR3 is made up of 17 amino acids. V was clipped by 4 bases and J by 3 bases; unmatched bases: 12. CDR3 amino acids: CASSSGFLADLYNEQFF. Written as DNA, the CDR3 is TGTGCCAGCAGCTCCGGATTTCTAGCGGACCTCTACAATGAGCAGTTCTTC.

The chain has TRBV10-1 and TRBJ1-1; the D is unclear. Germline values: CDR1 WNHNN, CDR2 SYGVQD (reference sequence). This CDR3 comprises 13 residues. V lost 5 bases, J lost 1 base, and 8 bases lay in between. As DNA, the CDR3 is TGCGCCAGCAGTCAGACAAGGAACACTGAAGCTTTCTTT. It translates to CASSQTRNTEAFF.

This rearrangement joins TRBV20-1 to TRBJ2-2; D remains ambiguous. CDR3 length: 11 amino acids. Trimming stripped 4 bases from V and 3 bases from J, with 3 bases between. CDR1 is DFQATT, CDR2 SNEGSKA, per germline (reference sequence). In DNA form, the CDR3 reads TGCAGTGCTACGGACACCGGGGAGCTGTTTTTT. It specifies CSATDTGELFF.

The rearrangement joins TRBV19 to TRBJ2-3; TRBD1 is a possible D gene (6 bases). V was trimmed by 4 bases and J by 5 bases, leaving 13 bases between them. The CDR3 spans 14 residues. Germline values: CDR1 LNHDA, CDR2 SQIVND (reference sequence). CDR3 loop: CASSKGVPEDTQYF. CDR3 coding DNA: TGTGCCAGTAGTAAGGGGGTGCCCGAAGATACGCAGTATTTT.

A word on this clone: Other DNA sequences of this sample code for an identical CDR3. V usage is TRBV30 and J usage is TRBJ1-3, with D unclear. Germline CDR1 GTSNPN, CDR2 SVGIG (reference sequence). The CDR3 consists of 12 residues. V lost 0 bases, J lost 4 bases, and 4 bases lay in between. CDR3 bases: TGTGCCTGGAGTGTACAGGGAAACACCATATATTTT. Its translation: CAWSVQGNTIYF.

V and J are TRBV2 and TRBJ1-3; no clear D. The CDR3 contains 15 residues. CDR1 and CDR2 (germline): SNHLY, FYNNEI. Trimming left V 6 bases short and J 0 bases short, with 12 bases between. CDR3 in DNA: TGTGCCAGCAGATTCCAGGCAAGCTCTGGAAACACCATATATTTT. This translates into CASRFQASSGNTIYF.

This clone showed up just once. This chain joins TRBV2 and TRBJ2-3, with D hard to call. The germline CDR1 and CDR2 sequences are SNHLY and FYNNEI. V shed 8 bases and J shed 4 bases, with 10 bases lying between them. The CDR3 length is 12 residues. The CDR3 nucleotides read TGTGCCAGCGAGGTTTTGGCAGATACGCAGTATTTT. This translates into CASEVLADTQYF.

V and J are TRBV5-4 and TRBJ1-1; D gene uncertain. With 0 bases removed from V and 4 bases from J, the gap between germline ends came to 4 bases. The CDR3 runs 12 residues. Germline CDR1 reads SGHNT; CDR2 reads YYREEE (reference sequence). In DNA, the CDR3 is TGTGCCAGCAGCTTGGCTTTCACTGAAGCTTTCTTT. Amino acid sequence: CASSLAFTEAFF.

V gene TRBV12-3 or TRBV12-4 combines with J gene TRBJ1-5, with TRBD1 matching over 7 bases. The CDR3 has 13 amino acids. With V trimmed by 7 bases and J by 7 bases, 7 bases remained unmatched. The CDR3 loop is CASTQGVGQPQHF. The CDR3, as DNA: TGTGCCAGCACCCAGGGGGTCGGGCAGCCCCAGCATTTT.

The chain recombines TRBV27 with TRBJ2-1, with 8 positions matching TRBD2. The germline gives CDR1 MNHEY, CDR2 SMNVEV (reference sequence). The CDR3 is 15 amino acids. The V segment lost 8 bases and the J segment 6 bases; nucleotides outside the gene matches: 12. Written as DNA, the CDR3 is TGTGCCAGCTCGATAATTTCCGGGAGGGGCAATGAGCAGTTCTTC. It codes for CASSIISGRGNEQFF.

This CDR3 reads CATSDRGEINQPQHF. As DNA, the CDR3 is TGTGCCACCAGTGACCGGGGGGAAATCAATCAGCCCCAGCATTTT. This sequence joins TRBV24-1 and TRBJ1-5; a possible D gene is TRBD1 (5 bases). V gave up 4 bases and J gave up 3 bases, with 12 bases separating them. The CDR3 runs 15 residues. Germline CDR1 is KGHDR and CDR2 is SFDVKD.

By its share, this clone is medium-sized. This chain uses TRBV20-1 with TRBJ2-3; D gene unclear. The CDR3 loop spans 12 amino acids. V lost 3 bases to trimming and J lost 4 bases, with 8 bases between them. Germline lookup yields CDR1 DFQATT and CDR2 SNEGSKA (reference sequence). CDR3 residues: CSASSVPDTQYF. CDR3 nucleotides: TGCAGTGCTAGTTCAGTCCCAGATACGCAGTATTTT.

V gene TRBV5-1 combines with J gene TRBJ2-2; the D is unclear. In germline, CDR1 is SGHRS, CDR2 YFSETQ. The CDR3 runs to 16 residues. Trimming shortened V by 0 bases and J by 0 bases, and 9 bases separated the two germline ends. CDR3 in DNA: TGCGCCAGCAGCTTGGTCTCGGTCGCGAACACCGGGGAGCTGTTTTTT. As protein: CASSLVSVANTGELFF.

In this sample, this clone turned up once. The rearrangement links TRBV5-1 to TRBJ2-1; 8 bases match TRBD1. CDR3 length equals 16 residues. Trimming cost V 0 bases and J 6 bases; bases outside gene matches: 8. Looked up from germline, CDR1 is SGHRS and CDR2 is YFSETQ. Here the CDR3 DNA reads TGCGCCAGCAGCTTGGAATGGACGACAGGGGTCAATGAGCAGTTCTTC. This sequence encodes CASSLEWTTGVNEQFF.

The chain joins TRBV5-1 to TRBJ1-2; TRBD1 is a possible D gene (5 bases). V dropped 3 bases and J dropped 4 bases, with 13 bases sitting between them. This CDR3 contains 14 residues. Germline values: CDR1 SGHRS, CDR2 YFSETQ. The CDR3 here is CASSSLDSTYGYTF. Written as DNA, the CDR3 is TGCGCCAGCAGCTCCTTAGACAGTACCTATGGCTACACCTTC.

This rearrangement joins TRBV21-1 to TRBJ2-1; the table's D call, TRBD2, was not checked against the DNA. TRBV21-1 is a listed pseudogene. The CDR3 extends over 13 amino acids. The CDR3 region is CASSTWGVGEQFF. Here the CDR3 DNA reads TGTGCCAGCAGCACCTGGGGGGTTGGTGAGCAGTTCTTC.

This chain links TRBV30 with TRBJ1-1; D is unclear. The CDR3 loop spans 13 amino acids. Trimming stripped 3 bases from V and 1 base from J, with 9 bases between. Germline CDR1 GTSNPN, CDR2 SVGIG (reference sequence). CDR3 in amino acids: CAWSYVPNTEAFF. Here the CDR3 DNA reads TGTGCCTGGAGCTACGTTCCGAACACTGAAGCTTTCTTT.

The CDR3 DNA reads as TGTGCCAGCAGTGAATTAGGGACAGGGGGCACAGATACGCAGTATTTT. It is translated as CASSELGTGGTDTQYF. The chain couples TRBV25-1 to TRBJ2-3, with TRBD1 matching over 10 bases. CDR1 is MGHDK and CDR2 is SYGVNS in the germline V gene. Trimming took 1 base from V and 1 from J; bases not matched to a gene: 2. The CDR3 extends over 16 amino acids.

This clone was detected a few times. The chain links TRBV19 to TRBJ2-1; 8 bases fit TRBD2. V trimming: 6 bases; J trimming: 4 bases; junction bases outside the gene matches: 5. This CDR3 has 14 residues. Per germline, CDR1 LNHDA and CDR2 SQIVND (reference sequence). The CDR3 is CASSGRARYNEQFF. Here the CDR3 DNA reads TGTGCCAGTAGCGGGAGGGCGAGATACAATGAGCAGTTCTTC.

The chain has TRBV12-3 or TRBV12-4 and TRBJ2-7; D uncertain. The CDR3 loop spans 13 amino acids. Trimming took off 2 bases at V and 2 bases at J, with 7 bases between the two ends. The CDR3 coding sequence is TGTGCCAGCAGTTTAAACGGAGCCTACGAGCAGTACTTC. Amino acid sequence: CASSLNGAYEQYF.

The chain employs TRBV5-6 and TRBJ1-4, with 7 bases fitting TRBD1. The CDR3 contains 15 residues. Germline V gives CDR1 SGHDT, CDR2 YYEEEE. V shed 4 bases, J shed 1 base, and the junction held 4 bases outside the gene matches. CDR3 DNA sequence: TGTGCCAGCAGCGCTACAGGGGTAACTAATGAAAAACTGTTTTTT. It specifies CASSATGVTNEKLFF.